These T cell receptor beta chains were read from a single sample in a study of blood T cell repertoires in COVID-19. The table came from immunoSEQ multiplex PCR; TCRdb's copy has only in-frame clones and leaves some out. Found here are about 140,000 clones, about 90% of them singletons; the top ten hold 8% to 13%. Sequenced: peripheral blood. The receptors stem from a woman over 75 with acute or convalescent COVID-19. Both conserved end residues are part of each CDR3. D genes are given only for firm matches. A clone size is listed for some rows: how often the clone was seen (once, few, many), or a class if it is expanded.

CDR3aa | CDR3nt | len | abundance | d_gene | j_gene | v_gene
CASRPVQGGSYNEQFF | TGTGCCAGCAGACCCGTACAGGGGGGGTCCTACAATGAGCAGTTCTTC | 16 | once | - | TRBJ2-1 | TRBV27
CASRGTTGGVQPQHF | TGTGCCAGCAGAGGGACCACAGGGGGGGTTCAGCCCCAGCATTTT | 15 | once | TRBD1 | TRBJ1-5 | TRBV2
CASSEQGRVGGYTF | TGTGCCAGCAGTGAACAGGGCAGGGTGGGTGGCTACACCTTC | 14 | once | - | TRBJ1-2 | TRBV6-1
CASTSGLAGGGEQFF | TGTGCCAGCACCTCTGGACTAGCGGGGGGGGGTGAGCAGTTCTTC | 15 | - | TRBD2 | TRBJ2-1 | TRBV7-2
CASSTLLAGAYNEQFF | TGTGCCAGTAGTACCTTACTAGCGGGTGCGTACAATGAGCAGTTCTTC | 16 | - | TRBD2 | TRBJ2-1 | TRBV19
CASSTDSRTFNQPQHF | TGTGCCAGTAGTACGGACAGTCGTACTTTCAATCAGCCCCAGCATTTT | 16 | - | - | TRBJ1-5 | TRBV19
CTSSQSVTANNSPLHF | TGCACCAGCAGCCAGTCTGTGACAGCTAATAATTCACCCCTCCACTTT | 16 | few | - | TRBJ1-6 | TRBV1
CAASPLAIGNEQFF | TGTGCCGCCTCCCCCCTAGCCATCGGCAATGAGCAGTTCTTC | 14 | - | - | TRBJ2-1 | TRBV10-3
CASSRLGTPYNEQFF | TGTGCCAGCAGCCGTCTCGGGACACCCTACAATGAGCAGTTCTTC | 15 | - | - | TRBJ2-1 | TRBV5-4
CASSRSPGTEAFF | TGCGCCAGCAGCCGGAGTCCGGGCACTGAAGCTTTCTTT | 13 | - | - | TRBJ1-1 | TRBV5-1
CASSLRKETEAFF | TGCGCCAGCAGCTTGCGGAAGGAGACTGAAGCTTTCTTT | 13 | once | - | TRBJ1-1 | TRBV5-1
CASSPDNLREAFF | TGTGCCAGCTCACCAGATAACCTGAGGGAAGCTTTCTTT | 13 | - | - | TRBJ1-1 | TRBV18
CAISRQGDSYNEQFF | TGTGCCATCAGTAGACAGGGGGACTCCTACAATGAGCAGTTCTTC | 15 | once | TRBD1 | TRBJ2-1 | TRBV10-3
CASSSSGSLATYEQYF | TGTGCCAGCAGCTCTAGTGGGTCCCTTGCGACCTACGAGCAGTACTTC | 16 | - | - | TRBJ2-7 | TRBV7-6
CASIGQGTGELFF | TGTGCCAGCATCGGACAGGGGACCGGGGAGCTGTTTTTT | 13 | - | TRBD1 | TRBJ2-2 | TRBV6-5
CASSPPEGGQPQHF | TGTGCCAGCTCACCACCGGAGGGAGGGCAGCCCCAGCATTTT | 14 | once | - | TRBJ1-5 | TRBV18
CASSVTQTDGYTF | TGTGCCAGCAGCGTAACTCAGACAGATGGCTACACCTTC | 13 | once | - | TRBJ1-2 | TRBV9
CASSLLGTSGPRTGETQYF | TGTGCCAGCAGCTTATTAGGGACTAGCGGGCCACGCACGGGGGAGACCCAGTACTTC | 19 | - | TRBD2 | TRBJ2-5 | TRBV7-2
CASSRTSGHYEQFF | TGTGCCAGCAGCCGGACTAGCGGGCATTATGAGCAGTTCTTC | 14 | - | TRBD2 | TRBJ2-1 | TRBV7-3
CAWSPSGGLETQYF | TGTGCCTGGAGTCCGTCAGGGGGATTAGAGACCCAGTACTTC | 14 | once | TRBD1 | TRBJ2-5 | TRBV30
CASRRRLAGGYTDTQYF | TGCGCCAGCAGGAGGAGACTAGCGGGGGGTTACACAGATACGCAGTATTTT | 17 | - | TRBD2 | TRBJ2-3 | TRBV10-2
CAIYTSRQNTEAFF | TGTGCCATCTACACATCAAGACAGAACACTGAAGCTTTCTTT | 14 | - | - | TRBJ1-1 | TRBV28
CAWSEEKEGDQPQHF | TGTGCCTGGAGTGAGGAAAAGGAGGGCGATCAGCCCCAGCATTTT | 15 | - | - | TRBJ1-5 | TRBV30
CAWSAGQGLLSPLHF | TGTGCCTGGAGTGCGGGACAGGGGTTACTCTCACCCCTCCACTTT | 15 | - | TRBD1 | TRBJ1-6 | TRBV30
CASTPLKSSYNEQFF | TGTGCCAGCACCCCTTTAAAGAGCTCCTACAATGAGCAGTTCTTC | 15 | - | - | TRBJ2-1 | TRBV6-2/TRBV6-3
CASSESKQVGYGYTF | TGCGCCAGCAGTGAGTCGAAACAGGTGGGCTATGGCTACACCTTC | 15 | - | - | TRBJ1-2 | TRBV10-1
CASSSGVYGYTF | TGTGCCAGCAGCTCAGGGGTTTATGGCTACACCTTC | 12 | - | - | TRBJ1-2 | TRBV5-6
CASSPPGTATNEKLFF | TGTGCCAGCTCTCCACCGGGGACAGCAACTAATGAAAAACTGTTTTTT | 16 | - | TRBD1 | TRBJ1-4 | TRBV18
CASSQWTGSNQPQHF | TGTGCCAGCAGCCAATGGACAGGGAGCAATCAGCCCCAGCATTTT | 15 | - | TRBD1 | TRBJ1-5 | TRBV3-1/TRBV3-2
CAWSVWDRNQPQHF | TGTGCCTGGAGTGTATGGGACAGGAATCAGCCCCAGCATTTT | 14 | - | TRBD1 | TRBJ1-5 | TRBV30
CAISESGAGGTEAFF | TGTGCCATCAGTGAGTCGGGGGCGGGGGGCACTGAAGCTTTCTTT | 15 | - | - | TRBJ1-1 | TRBV10-3
CASSLGTSSNLDTQYF | TGTGCTAGCAGCTTGGGGACTAGCTCCAACTTGGATACGCAGTATTTT | 16 | - | TRBD2 | TRBJ2-3 | TRBV7-7
CASSQIVGDNSPLHF | TGTGCCAGCAGTCAGATCGTAGGGGATAATTCACCCCTCCACTTT | 15 | - | - | TRBJ1-6 | TRBV16
CAIRIRDRNTGELFF | TGTGCCATCAGGATTCGGGACAGAAACACCGGGGAGCTGTTTTTT | 15 | - | TRBD1 | TRBJ2-2 | TRBV10-3
CASSPSRKGYTNYGYTF | TGTGCCAGCTCACCCTCTAGGAAAGGCTACACAAACTATGGCTACACCTTC | 17 | - | - | TRBJ1-2 | TRBV18
CASRYPSGIQETQYF | TGTGCAAGTCGCTATCCTTCGGGGATACAAGAGACCCAGTACTTC | 15 | once | - | TRBJ2-5 | TRBV12-2
CASSFEQLNTEAFF | TGCGCCAGCAGCTTTGAACAGCTAAACACTGAAGCTTTCTTT | 14 | - | - | TRBJ1-1 | TRBV5-1
CASSPDGLANSPLHF | TGTGCCAGCAGCCCCGATGGATTAGCAAATTCACCCCTCCACTTT | 15 | - | - | TRBJ1-6 | TRBV7-9
CASSATGVETQYF | TGTGCCAGCAGCGCCACCGGGGTTGAGACCCAGTACTTC | 13 | - | - | TRBJ2-5 | TRBV9